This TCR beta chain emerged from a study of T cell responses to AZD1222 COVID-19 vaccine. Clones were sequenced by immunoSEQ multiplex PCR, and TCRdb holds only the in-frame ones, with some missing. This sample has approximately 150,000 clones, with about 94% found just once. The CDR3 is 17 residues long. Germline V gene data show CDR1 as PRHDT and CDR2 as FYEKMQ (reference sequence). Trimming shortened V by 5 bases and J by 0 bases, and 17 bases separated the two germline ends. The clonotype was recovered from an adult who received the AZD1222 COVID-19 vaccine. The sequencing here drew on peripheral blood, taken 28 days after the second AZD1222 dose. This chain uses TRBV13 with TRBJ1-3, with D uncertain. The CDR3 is CASSLLEGSSSGNTIYF. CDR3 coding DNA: TGTGCCAGCAGCCTCCTAGAGGGCAGTAGCTCTGGAAACACCATATATTTT.